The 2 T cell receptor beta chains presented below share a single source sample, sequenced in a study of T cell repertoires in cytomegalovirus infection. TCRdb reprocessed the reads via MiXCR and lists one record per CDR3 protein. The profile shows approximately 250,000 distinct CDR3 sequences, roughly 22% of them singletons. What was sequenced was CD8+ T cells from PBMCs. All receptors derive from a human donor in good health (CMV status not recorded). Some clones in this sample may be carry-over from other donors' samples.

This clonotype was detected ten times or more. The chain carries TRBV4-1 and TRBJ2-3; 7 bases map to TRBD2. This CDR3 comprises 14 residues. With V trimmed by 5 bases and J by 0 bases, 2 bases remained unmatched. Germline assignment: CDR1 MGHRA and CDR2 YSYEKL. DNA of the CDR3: TGCGCCAGCAGCTTTAGCGGGAGCACAGATACGCAGTATTTT. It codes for CASSFSGSTDTQYF.

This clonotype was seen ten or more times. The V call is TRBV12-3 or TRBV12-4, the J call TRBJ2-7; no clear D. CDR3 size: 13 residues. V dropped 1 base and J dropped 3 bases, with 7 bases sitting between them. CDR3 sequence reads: CASSLGTVYEQYF. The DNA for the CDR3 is TGTGCCAGCAGTTTAGGGACGGTCTACGAGCAGTACTTC.